The 29 T cell receptor beta chains below come from one sample, sequenced in a study of cytomegalovirus exposure and HLA in healthy donors. Assay used: immunoSEQ multiplex PCR; TCRdb lists only in-frame clones, some missing. The sample lists around 300,000 clones, 88% occurring once. The sequenced sample was PBMCs. The source of these receptors is a woman aged 18-29 years in good health and CMV-seronegative.

The chain uses TRBV29-1 and TRBJ1-1; D unclear. This CDR3 spans 10 amino acids. V dropped 4 bases and J dropped 6 bases, with 6 bases sitting between them. The germline V gene encodes CDR1 SQVTM and CDR2 ANQGSEA. The DNA of the CDR3 is TGCAGCGTTGGGCCCCCTGAAGCTTTCTTT. This codes for CSVGPPEAFF.

CDR3 amino acids: CSARSGLAPFF. The CDR3 nucleotides are TGCAGTGCTAGATCGGGACTAGCCCCGTTCTTC. The J gene is TRBJ2-1, the V gene TRBV20-1; TRBD2 matches 9 bases. Germline V gene lookup returns CDR1 DFQATT and CDR2 SNEGSKA (reference sequence). CDR3 length: 11 amino acids. V lost 2 bases, J lost 15 bases, and 5 bases stayed unmatched.

The chain couples TRBV27 to TRBJ1-3; the D gene is possibly TRBD1 (5 bases). Germline V gives CDR1 MNHEY, CDR2 SMNVEV (reference sequence). Trimming left V 3 bases short and J 3 bases short, with 6 bases between. This CDR3 is built from 13 residues. CDR3 amino acids: CASSFQGGNTIYF. DNA for the CDR3: TGTGCCAGCAGTTTTCAGGGTGGAAACACCATATATTTT.

This chain links TRBV28 with TRBJ2-7; no reliable D call. Germline assignment: CDR1 MDHEN and CDR2 SYDVKM. The CDR3 covers 13 residues. V was clipped by 6 bases and J by 3 bases, with 12 bases between them. CDR3 sequence: CASSESVGYEQYF. CDR3 DNA sequence: TGTGCCAGCAGCGAAAGCGTGGGCTACGAGCAGTACTTC.

The chain has TRBV29-1 and TRBJ1-2; D might be TRBD1 (6 bases). Trimming left V 5 bases short and J 8 bases short, with 12 bases between. This CDR3 comprises 11 residues. The germline V gene encodes CDR1 SQVTM and CDR2 ANQGSEA. CDR3 sequence: CSVYHRDGYTF. The DNA for the CDR3 is TGCAGCGTTTACCACAGGGACGGCTACACCTTC. Together with reference TRBV29-1 and TRBJ1-2, the CDR3 gives the full variable domain: SAVISQKPSRDICQRGTSLTIQCQVDSQVTMMFWYRQQPGQSLTLIATANQGSEATYESGFVIDKFPISRPNLTFSTLTVSNMSPEDSSIYLCSVYHRDGYTFGSGTRLTVV.

A remark on this clone: The limits of the CDR3 on the DNA are not certain, so only TCRdb's listed CDR3 is given. The chain employs TRBV28 and TRBJ1-4; TRBD1 is the table's D call and was not checked against the DNA. The CDR3 contains 15 residues when both ends are counted. Looked up from germline, CDR1 is MDHEN and CDR2 is SYDVKM. The CDR3 protein is CASSTSGTVREKLFF.

The rearrangement uses TRBV7-9 and TRBJ1-4, with D unresolved. V lost 2 bases, J lost 6 bases, and 7 bases lay in between. Germline V gene data show CDR1 as SEHNR and CDR2 as FQNEAQ (reference sequence). This CDR3 region has 13 residues. The CDR3 spells CASSLTPDEKLFF. For the CDR3, the DNA is TGTGCCAGCAGCTTAACCCCGGATGAAAAACTGTTTTTT.

The gene calls are TRBV11-2 and TRBJ2-1, with D perhaps TRBD1 (6 bases). CDR1 is SGHAT, CDR2 FQNNGV, per germline. Trimming took 4 bases from V and 7 from J, leaving 20 bases between them. The CDR3 totals 16 residues. This CDR3 reads CASSSPGHPHGNEQFF. The CDR3 DNA sequence: TGTGCCAGCAGCTCCCCGGGACACCCTCACGGAAATGAGCAGTTCTTC.

The rearrangement uses TRBV2 and TRBJ1-5, with 7 bases identical to TRBD1. Germline assignment: CDR1 SNHLY and CDR2 FYNNEI. The CDR3 is 13 residues long. V trimming: 8 bases; J trimming: 4 bases; junction bases outside the gene matches: 5. This CDR3 is CASEGQRNQPQHF. CDR3 nucleotide sequence: TGTGCCAGCGAGGGACAGAGAAATCAGCCCCAGCATTTT.

This rearrangement joins TRBV28 to TRBJ2-1, with D perhaps TRBD1 (5 bases). V lost 2 bases and J lost 2, with 13 bases in between. The CDR3 loop spans 16 amino acids. The germline V gene encodes CDR1 MDHEN and CDR2 SYDVKM. Written as DNA, the CDR3 is TGTGCCAGCAGTTTACAGGGCCCCAATCCCTACAATGAGCAGTTCTTC. It encodes CASSLQGPNPYNEQFF.

This rearrangement joins TRBV6-5 to TRBJ1-5; 7 bases match TRBD1. Germline CDR1 MNHEY, CDR2 SVGAGI. The J segment lost 4 bases and the V segment lost 1 base, leaving 1 base of the junction unmatched. The CDR3 is made up of 14 amino acids. As DNA, the CDR3 is TGTGCCAGCAGTTACTACAGGGGAAATCAGCCCCAGCATTTT. Its translation: CASSYYRGNQPQHF.

V gene TRBV6-1 combines with J gene TRBJ2-5, with 7 positions matching TRBD2. Germline V gene lookup returns CDR1 MNHNS and CDR2 SASEGT. After removal of 8 bases from V and 5 bases from J, the junction contained 11 bases not matched to a gene. The CDR3 is 14 amino acids. The CDR3 protein is CASGGRGGSETQYF. Here the CDR3 DNA reads TGTGCCAGCGGGGGGAGGGGAGGGAGCGAGACCCAGTACTTC.

V usage is TRBV28 and J usage is TRBJ1-2; 8 nucleotides agree with TRBD1. The CDR3 is made up of 21 amino acids. Losses at the gene ends were 2 bases for V and 0 bases for J; bases not matched to a gene: 20. From germline, CDR1 is MDHEN and CDR2 SYDVKM. In nucleotides, the CDR3 is TGTGCCAGCAGTTTACTCTCCGGGACCAAAGACAGGGGCCAACCTAACTATGGCTACACCTTC. Amino acid sequence: CASSLLSGTKDRGQPNYGYTF.

V is TRBV6-1 and J is TRBJ2-7, with D possibly TRBD2 on 6 matching bases. CDR1 and CDR2 from the germline V gene are MNHNS and SASEGT. The CDR3 extends over 14 amino acids. Trimming left V 6 bases short and J 1 base short, with 13 bases between. The CDR3 loop reads CASSWGTGSYEQYF. Written as DNA, the CDR3 is TGTGCCAGCAGCTGGGGGACTGGATCCTACGAGCAGTACTTC.

This clone was seen a single time. The rearrangement uses TRBV11-2 and TRBJ1-1; D is uncertain. Between the trimmed V and J ends, which lost 4 bases and 9 bases, there was a span of 12 bases. Germline V gene lookup returns CDR1 SGHAT and CDR2 FQNNGV. This CDR3 is built from 12 residues. In nucleotides, the CDR3 is TGTGCCAGCAGCTCATTGGGCCTCAAAGCTTTCTTT. Encoded protein: CASSSLGLKAFF.

The chain links TRBV15 to TRBJ1-5; D not resolved. Germline V CDR1 and CDR2: LNHNV, YYDKDF (reference sequence). This CDR3 has 15 residues. Trimming stripped 0 bases from V and 4 bases from J, with 10 bases between. This chain's CDR3 is CATSRDLGANQPQHF. In nucleotides, the CDR3 is TGTGCCACCAGCAGAGATCTGGGAGCAAATCAGCCCCAGCATTTT.

The chain joins TRBV11-2 to TRBJ2-2, with 7 bases aligning to TRBD2. The CDR3 extends over 16 amino acids. Unmatched junction bases numbered 9, after V lost 6 bases and J lost 2 bases. Looked up from germline, CDR1 is SGHAT and CDR2 is FQNNGV. This CDR3 is CASRAIAGRNTGELFF. The CDR3 DNA reads TGTGCCAGCAGAGCTATAGCGGGCAGAAACACCGGGGAGCTGTTTTTT.

The V gene is TRBV19, the J gene TRBJ2-3; 15 positions agree with TRBD2. The germline gives CDR1 LNHDA, CDR2 SQIVND (reference sequence). The CDR3 has 16 residues. V shed 3 bases, J shed 5 bases, and the junction held 3 bases outside the gene matches. CDR3 sequence (DNA): TGTGCCAGTAGTATCGGGACTAGCGGGAGGCGAGATACGCAGTATTTT. It yields the protein CASSIGTSGRRDTQYF.

The chain links TRBV9 to TRBJ2-7; 9 nucleotides match TRBD1. The CDR3 contains 20 residues. Germline V lookup: CDR1 SGDLS, CDR2 YYNGEE. The trim removed 0 bases at V and 2 bases at J, leaving 18 bases unmatched. Here the CDR3 DNA reads TGTGCCAGCAGCGTAGGAGGGAGGGGGACAGGGTCTGCCCAAGCCTACGAGCAGTACTTC. Amino acids: CASSVGGRGTGSAQAYEQYF.

The chain recombines TRBV28 with TRBJ2-2; TRBD1 matches 8 bases. The germline V gene encodes CDR1 MDHEN and CDR2 SYDVKM. This CDR3 has 16 residues. After removal of 5 bases from V and 3 bases from J, the junction contained 8 bases not matched to a gene. CDR3 sequence (DNA): TGTGCCAGCAGTGCCCGACAGGGGAAGGACACCGGGGAGCTGTTTTTT. The encoded protein is CASSARQGKDTGELFF.

The chain couples TRBV5-4 to TRBJ2-7, with 9 bases aligning to TRBD1. Germline lookup yields CDR1 SGHNT and CDR2 YYREEE (reference sequence). The CDR3 runs to 13 residues. Unmatched junction bases numbered 5, after V lost 6 bases and J lost 4 bases. The CDR3 DNA reads as TGTGCCAGCACCCGGGACAGGGCTTACGAGCAGTACTTC. Translated, it gives CASTRDRAYEQYF.

The chain uses TRBV19 and TRBJ1-1, with D maybe TRBD1 (6 bases). V shed 3 bases and J shed 4 bases, with 12 bases lying between them. Per germline, CDR1 LNHDA and CDR2 SQIVND (reference sequence). The CDR3 contains 14 residues. The CDR3 region has the DNA TGTGCCAGTAGTATTACAGGGAAGGGCACTGAAGCTTTCTTT. As protein: CASSITGKGTEAFF.

This clone has just a few counts. CDR3 protein: CASIHGALSPRAAFF. CDR3 nucleotide sequence: TGTGCCAGCATCCATGGGGCCCTTTCCCCCCGAGCAGCTTTCTTT. V usage is TRBV28 and J usage is TRBJ1-1; TRBD1 is a possible D gene (5 bases). CDR1 and CDR2 (germline): MDHEN, SYDVKM. V shed 7 bases and J shed 10 bases, with 25 bases lying between them. CDR3 length: 15 residues. Using reference TRBV28 and TRBJ1-1 for the parts outside the CDR3, the full variable domain is DVKVTQSSRYLVKRTGEKVFLECVQDMDHENMFWYRQDPGLGLRLIYFSYDVKMKEKGDIPEGYSVSREKKERFSLILESASTNQTSMYLCASIHGALSPRAAFFGQGTRLTVV.

Only a few counts were recorded for this clone. The CDR3 coding sequence is TGTGCCAGCAGTGCCAGGGACACCGGGGAGCTGTTTTTT. Protein: CASSARDTGELFF. The chain uses TRBV6-4 and TRBJ2-2; tentatively, D is TRBD1 (5 bases). CDR1 and CDR2 from the germline V gene are MRHNA and SNTAGT. Trimming took off 4 bases at V and 3 bases at J, with 6 bases between the two ends. The CDR3 has 13 amino acids.

This chain joins TRBV5-6 and TRBJ1-4, with 7 bases identical to TRBD1. Trimming removed 4 bases from V and 3 bases from J; junction bases left unmatched: 6. The CDR3 covers 15 residues. In germline, CDR1 is SGHDT, CDR2 YYEEEE. DNA for the CDR3: TGTGCCAGCAGCCAGCGACAGGGATCTAATGAAAAACTGTTTTTT. Its protein product is CASSQRQGSNEKLFF. Using reference TRBV5-6 and TRBJ1-4 for the parts outside the CDR3, the full variable domain is DAGVTQSPTHLIKTRGQQVTLRCSPKSGHDTVSWYQQALGQGPQFIFQYYEEEERQRGNFPDRFSGHQFPNYSSELNVNALLLGDSALYLCASSQRQGSNEKLFFGSGTQLSVL.

The J gene is TRBJ1-4, the V gene TRBV28, with TRBD1 matching 8 bases. The junction had 6 bases not matched to a gene; V was cut back by 4 bases and J by 8 bases. This CDR3 is built from 14 residues. The germline V gene has CDR1 MDHEN and CDR2 SYDVKM. The DNA for the CDR3 is TGTGCCAGCAGTTCGCTGGACAGGGTAGAAAAACTGTTTTTT. Translating gives CASSSLDRVEKLFF.

J is TRBJ2-5 and V is TRBV9; TRBD2 matches 9 bases. This CDR3 is 15 amino acids long. Trimming took 0 bases from V and 3 from J; bases not matched to a gene: 3. Germline V gene sequence: CDR1 SGDLS, CDR2 YYNGEE. CDR3 region: CASSVGVAGEETQYF. In DNA, the CDR3 is TGTGCCAGCAGCGTAGGGGTAGCGGGAGAAGAGACCCAGTACTTC.

This sequence joins TRBV28 and TRBJ1-6; weak D call: TRBD1 (6 bases). CDR3 length: 15 residues. Deletions cut 8 bases from V and 14 bases from J, with 25 bases between. Germline V gene lookup returns CDR1 MDHEN and CDR2 SYDVKM. The DNA for the CDR3 is TGTGCCAGCGGGGGGGTGGGACACGGCACGGCAGCCCTCCACTTT. Translation: CASGGVGHGTAALHF.

The chain uses TRBV7-8 and TRBJ1-5, with TRBD1 matching 9 bases. J was trimmed by 1 base and V by 4 bases; bases with no gene match: 2. CDR3 length: 15 amino acids. From germline, CDR1 is SGHVS and CDR2 FQNEAQ. In DNA, the CDR3 is TGTGCCAGCAGCTGGACAGGGGCGAGCAATCAGCCCCAGCATTTT. It specifies CASSWTGASNQPQHF. Together with reference TRBV7-8 and TRBJ1-5, the CDR3 gives the full variable domain: GAGVSQSPRYKVAKRGQDVALRCDPISGHVSLFWYQQALGQGPEFLTYFQNEAQLDKSGLPSDRFFAERPEGSVSTLKIQRTQQEDSAVYLCASSWTGASNQPQHFGDGTRLSIL.